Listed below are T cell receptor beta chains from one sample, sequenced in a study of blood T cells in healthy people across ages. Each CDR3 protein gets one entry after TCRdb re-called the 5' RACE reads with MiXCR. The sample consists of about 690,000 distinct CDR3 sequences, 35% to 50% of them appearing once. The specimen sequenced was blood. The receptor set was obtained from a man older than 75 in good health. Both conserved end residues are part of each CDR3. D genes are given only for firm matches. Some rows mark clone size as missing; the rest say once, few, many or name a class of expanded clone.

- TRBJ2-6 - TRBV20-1 TGCAGTGCCAAGGGCCTCGGTCCTGGGGCCAACGTCCTGACTTTC CSAKGLGPGANVLTF
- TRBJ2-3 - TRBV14 TGTGCCAGCAGCCAAGTGGGCCGAAGCAGAAGCACAGATACGCAGTATTTT CASSQVGRSRSTDTQYF
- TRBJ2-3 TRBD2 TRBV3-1 TGTGCCAGCAGCCAAGATCAACTAGCGGGAGGGCCTTTTAGGGATACGCAGTATTTT CASSQDQLAGGPFRDTQYF
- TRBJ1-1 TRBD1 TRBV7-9 TGTGCCAGCAGCCCTCGGACAGGGGGCGTTGACACTGAAGCTTTCTTT CASSPRTGGVDTEAFF
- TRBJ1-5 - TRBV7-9 TGTGCCAGCAGCTTAGGGCCTTGGAGTCAGCCCCAGCATTTT CASSLGPWSQPQHF
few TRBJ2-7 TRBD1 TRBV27 TGTGCCAGCAGTCCGATGACCGGGACAGGCCTTACCTACGAGCAGTACTTC CASSPMTGTGLTYEQYF
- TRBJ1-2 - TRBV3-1 TGTGCCAGCAGCCCCCCCGGGACCTTCTATGGCTACACCTTC CASSPPGTFYGYTF
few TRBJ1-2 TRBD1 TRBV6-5 TGTGCCAGCAGTTACTCAGGGGGCTCCTATGGCTACACCTTC CASSYSGGSYGYTF
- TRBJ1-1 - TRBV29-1 TGCGGCGCAAAGAGATTACAGAGATATAACACTGAAGCTTTCTTT CGAKRLQRYNTEAFF
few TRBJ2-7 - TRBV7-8 TGTGCCAGCAGCTCCCAAGGTTGGGGGTCCTTTTCCTACGAGCAGTACTTC CASSSQGWGSFSYEQYF
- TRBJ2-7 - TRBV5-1 TGCGCCAGCAGCTTGGCCTTCCCAGGGTCTCACGAGCAGTACTTC CASSLAFPGSHEQYF
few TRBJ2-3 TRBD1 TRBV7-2 TGTGCCAGCAGCTTTACCGGACAGGGGGGAGCAGATACGCAGTATTTT CASSFTGQGGADTQYF